What follows describes a single T cell receptor beta chain. Its antigen is not known. cDNA synthesis used the whole RNA isolate, giving expressed TCRB sequences. Generated by immunoSEQ multiplex PCR, the TCRdb table keeps only in-frame clones and is missing some. Counted here are about 160,000 clones, about 63% occurring once; the ten biggest clones make up nearly 0.09%. This CDR3 region has 12 residues. V lost 3 bases and J lost 8, with 13 bases in between. CDR1 and CDR2 from the germline V gene are SQVTM and ANQGSEA. The data were obtained in a study of beta chain features in type 1 diabetes. Whole-study context: Sorted cells numbering approximately 110,000,000 were examined across all samples. General study results and limits: TCRB CDR3s from Type 1 diabetes patients were moderately but significantly shorter in all four CD4+ subsets. Fewer junction insertions and more nucleotide deletions appeared in type 1 diabetes patients.

The specimen was naive CD4+ T cells from blood. This chain links TRBV29-1 with TRBJ1-2, with D unresolved. This receptor was obtained from a man aged 25 to 40 with type 1 diabetes. The CDR3 DNA is TGCAGCGTTGACTCGGAGGGCAACGGCTACACCTTC. Translated: CSVDSEGNGYTF. Looking up the rest from reference TRBV29-1 and TRBJ1-2 gives the full variable domain: SAVISQKPSRDICQRGTSLTIQCQVDSQVTMMFWYRQQPGQSLTLIATANQGSEATYESGFVIDKFPISRPNLTFSTLTVSNMSPEDSSIYLCSVDSEGNGYTFGSGTRLTVV.